Shown below are 4 T cell receptor beta chains from a single sample sequenced in a study of beta chain features in type 1 diabetes. Study-level points and caveats: Moderate yet significant TCRB CDR3 shortening was seen in Type 1 diabetes patients in all four CD4+ subsets.

Their antigens remain unidentified. cDNA synthesis used the whole RNA isolate, giving expressed TCRB sequences. Method: immunoSEQ multiplex PCR; TCRdb's copy keeps in-frame clones and lacks some. The data contain under 150,000 clones, 17% of them singletons. The sequenced material came from central memory CD4+ T cells from blood. The receptors shown here come from a man younger than 35 with type 1 diabetes.

V usage is TRBV30 and J usage is TRBJ2-1; D gene uncertain. With 1 base removed from V and 0 bases from J, the gap between germline ends came to 10 bases. The CDR3 is made up of 15 amino acids. Looked up from germline, CDR1 is GTSNPN and CDR2 is SVGIG (reference sequence). CDR3: CAWSGTASSYNEQFF. CDR3 in DNA: TGTGCCTGGAGTGGGACCGCGAGCTCCTACAATGAGCAGTTCTTC.

This clone has only a few counts. The J gene is TRBJ2-4, the V gene TRBV6-5; 12 bases match TRBD2. J lost 8 bases, V lost 2 bases, and 7 bases had no gene match. Germline CDR1 MNHEY, CDR2 SVGAGI. The CDR3 contains 16 residues. The chain's CDR3 is CASSYRRTSGKHIQYF. In DNA form, the CDR3 reads TGTGCCAGCAGTTACCGGAGGACTAGCGGGAAACACATTCAGTACTTC.

The sample holds a few counts of this clone. The genes are TRBV10-3 and TRBJ2-5; tentative D call: TRBD1 (5 bases). Trimming shortened V by 2 bases and J by 4 bases, and 11 bases separated the two germline ends. Germline loops: CDR1 ENHRY, CDR2 SYGVKD. The CDR3 length is 14 residues. The CDR3 DNA follows: TGTGCCATCAGTGAGAGCAGGGTAGGAGAGACCCAGTACTTC. Its translation: CAISESRVGETQYF.

This clone is categorized as medium-sized (0.01 to 0.1%). The gene calls are TRBV19 and TRBJ2-5; D unclear. CDR1 and CDR2 from the germline V gene are LNHDA and SQIVND (reference sequence). This CDR3 region has 13 residues. The V end lost 3 bases, the J end lost 4 bases, and 9 bases lay between the germline ends. CDR3 loop: CASSMSMVETQYF. The CDR3 bases are TGTGCCAGTAGTATGAGTATGGTAGAGACCCAGTACTTC.